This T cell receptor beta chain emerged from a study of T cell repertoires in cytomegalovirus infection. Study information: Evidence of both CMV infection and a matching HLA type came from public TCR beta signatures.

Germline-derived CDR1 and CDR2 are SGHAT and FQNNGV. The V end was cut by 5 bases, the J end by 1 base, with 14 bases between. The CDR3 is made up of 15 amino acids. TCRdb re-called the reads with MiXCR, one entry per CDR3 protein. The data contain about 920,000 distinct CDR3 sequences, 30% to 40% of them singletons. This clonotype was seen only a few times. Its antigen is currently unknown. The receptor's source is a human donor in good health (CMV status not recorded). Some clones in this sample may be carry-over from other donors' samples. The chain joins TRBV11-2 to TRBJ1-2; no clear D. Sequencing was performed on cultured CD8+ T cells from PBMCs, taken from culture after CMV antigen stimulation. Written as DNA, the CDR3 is TGTGCCAGCAGCCCAACCTGGGCGGATAACTATGGCTACACCTTC. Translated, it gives CASSPTWADNYGYTF.